Included here is one T cell receptor (beta chain) sequence, with context. These data belong to a study of T cells in Graves' hyperthyroidism and ophthalmopathy. The CDR3 is 13 amino acids. Germline V gene data show CDR1 as LNHDA and CDR2 as SQIVND (reference sequence). The V end lost 3 bases, the J end lost 4 bases, and 9 bases lay between the germline ends. Fresh peripheral blood, around 9.2 ml of it, supplied the PBMCs. The source material, RNA transcripts, was used to amplify TCR beta CDR3 regions. The primer set for the first-round RT-PCR of the TCR CDR3 was HTBI. TCRdb reprocessed the multiplex PCR reads with MiXCR, giving one entry per CDR3 protein. Of around 450,000 distinct CDR3 sequences listed, approximately 15% are singletons.

Specimen: blood. This chain connects TRBV19 to TRBJ1-2; D is possibly TRBD1 (5 bases). The TCR sequence derives from a woman aged 18-35 years with Graves' hyperthyroidism. In DNA, the CDR3 is TGTGCCAGTAGTATTAAGGGGAGCTATGGCTACACCTTC. The encoded protein is CASSIKGSYGYTF.